The sequence of this T cell receptor beta chain was determined in a study of T-cell memory formation after mild COVID-19. Overall study findings and caveats: Balance between CD4 and CD8 was seen in clones contracting day 15 to 85, and a CD4+ lean was seen in later expanders.

To note about this clonotype: The antigen is unknown.

TCR alpha and TCR beta cDNA libraries carrying sample barcodes and UMIs came from 5'RACE with constant-segment primers. TCRdb analysed the 5' RACE reads with MiXCR anew, one entry per CDR3 protein. The profile covers approximately 65,000 distinct CDR3 sequences, with over 15% appearing a single time and about 31% taken by the ten largest. Material: PBMCs or a T cell subset sorted from them (not recorded which). This TCR was recovered from an adult woman who had mild COVID-19 (a few samples of this study predate the infection). Cell type and time point are not known.

CDR3 in DNA: TGTGCCAGCAGCTTAGGAGCGGGGTTAGAGCAGTACTTC. As protein: CASSLGAGLEQYF. The chain uses TRBV7-2 and TRBJ2-7; 7 nucleotides line up with TRBD2. J gave up 7 bases and V 1 base, and 4 bases lay outside the gene matches. CDR1 is SGHTA and CDR2 is FQGNSA in the germline V gene. The CDR3 sequence is 13 residues long.